This section outlines one T cell receptor beta chain sequence together with its context. Its specific antigen is unknown. Base qualities are not provided; no much larger clone lies one nucleotide away. The data were obtained in a study of CD8+ T cells in alopecia areata listed by TCRdb under 2018. Study-level background: Treated patients were enrolled in an open-label pilot trial of oral tofacitinib, 5 to 10 mg twice daily, for moderate-to-severe alopecia areata. In treated patients, disease severity was measured using the SALT score, which gives the percentage of scalp surface area affected. Patients received tofacitinib for 6 to 18 months and were then followed off drug for 6 months to check for delayed response and recurrence. In humans, TCRbeta sequencing was performed on scalp tissue and on sorted CD4+ and CD8+ peripheral blood T cells from healthy controls and from patients with patchy or totalis/universalis alopecia areata. RNA was obtained with the PAXgene miRNA kit for fixed scalp, the miRNeasy kit for PBMCs, and the RNeasy kit for mouse skin. immunoSEQ multiplex PCR using 35 Vbeta forward primers and 13 Jbeta reverse primers was used to amplify TCRbeta CDR3 regions. Patients on tofacitinib were biopsied at baseline and after 4 and 24 weeks of treatment, and several of the patients also had a later scalp biopsy. Clonality in the scalp was compared among normal scalp (n=4), patchy alopecia areata scalp (n=8), and alopecia totalis/universalis scalp (n=8). The study used high-throughput TCRbeta sequencing to examine T cell clonal expansion in alopecia areata, in both the C3H/HeJ mouse model and human patients.

The method was the immunoSEQ multiplex PCR assay. RNA was extracted from all samples and reverse transcribed into cDNA, which served as template for TCR sequencing. SuperScript III was used to make first-strand cDNA, primed with a 2:1 mix of oligo-dT and random hexamers. Amplification bias was assessed with a synthetic immune receptor repertoire, and residual bias was removed computationally. The original pipeline was this. Raw reads were preprocessed to remove errors, and CDR3 was defined by IMGT conventions from the conserved cysteine to phenylalanine. Clonality was computed by normalizing Shannon entropy by log2 of the number of productive unique TCRs and subtracting the result from 1. Scalp TCRbeta sequences were cross-referenced with sorted blood CD4 and CD8 repertoires so that the CD4 or CD8 identity of scalp clones could be inferred. TCRdb re-hosts the immuneACCESS table, in-frame sequences only. Its copies lack some clones; in the studies checked, an unresolved V gene accounts for under half of them, and the cause for the rest is not known. That table supplies the V and J calls and clone size; D and trimming were determined from the DNA. The sample data list roughly 220,000 clones, and approximately 38% of these were observed just once. Around 0.48% of the sample rests with the top ten.

The sample's treatment or condition label, decoded: oral pan-JAK inhibitor, 5-10 mg twice daily. Lesional scalp punch biopsies and peripheral blood were obtained from alopecia areata patients. PBMCs were separated by density centrifugation and stained for CD3, CD4 and CD8, after which CD4+ and CD8+ T cells were sorted on a FACSAria. Based on the germline V gene (reference sequence), the CDR1 and CDR2 sequences are SEHNR and FQNEAQ. The CDR3 goes from the cysteine to the phenylalanine over 11 residues. Only the CDR3 region is kept as DNA, spanning 33 bases read in frame from base 1. V gives up 7 bases and J gives up 7 bases, and the segment between their germline ends measures 10 bases. General study outcomes and caveats: During tofacitinib treatment, many expanded lesional clones remained in scalp and blood, and this persistence may partly explain relapse after treatment is stopped. Shared TCR sequences between patients were less evident than in mice, which may be partly attributable to HLA diversity in the patient population. Because the treated cohort was small and had just a single nonresponder, larger studies are needed to establish links between baseline CD8+ expansion and response. Lesional scalp, especially in alopecia totalis/universalis, showed higher clonality and more expanded CD8+ clones than normal scalp, suggesting antigenic drive. With tofacitinib, both scalp clonality and the number of expanded CD8+ clones among the top 100 scalp clones went down significantly. Unlike mouse skin, which is dominated by gammadelta T cells, normal human skin has resident alphabeta T cells that are also sequenced, and this complicates analysis of the scalp TCR repertoire.

This specimen was CD4+ T cells sorted from blood, taken between weeks 30 and 35, from a patient treated with tofacitinib. The sequence links TRBV7-9 to TRBJ1-1; a tentative D match to TRBD1 spans 6 bases. This TCR came from a human donor with alopecia areata. The CDR3 reads CASTGQLEAFF. In nucleotide form, the sequence is TGTGCCAGCACCGGACAGCTTGAAGCTTTCTTT.